This T cell receptor beta chain is drawn from a study of CXCR3-negative and CXCR3-positive naive CD8 T cells. Points from the study as a whole: More hydrophobic TRB CDR3s were found in CXCR3-positive naive cells than in CXCR3-negative naive cells.

Among CD8+ T cells, naive ones were CD45RO-CCR7+CD27+CD95-. About this clonotype itself: Its matching antigen is unknown.

Germline values: CDR1 DFQATT, CDR2 SNEGSKA (reference sequence). The CDR3 totals 14 residues. Each TRB cDNA library was prepared by 5' RACE (with UMI labels). TCRdb processed the 5' RACE reads again and assigns one entry to each CDR3 protein, with no DNA. The sample's table shows 85,000 to 90,000 distinct CDR3 sequences. This TCR derives from a human donor in good health. Some clones in this sample may be carry-over from other donors' samples. Specimen: naive CXCR3+ CD8+ T cells from blood. Subset defined: CD45RO-CCR7+CD27+CD95- naive CD8+ T cells expressing CXCR3 (TNR3+). The rearrangement uses TRBV20-1 and TRBJ2-5; no DNA is available, so the TRBD2 call from TCRdb remains unchecked. The CDR3 sequence: CSARDRRTQETQYF.